Listed below are T cell receptor beta chains from one sample, sequenced in a study of cytomegalovirus exposure and HLA in healthy donors. Assay: immunoSEQ multiplex PCR; the TCRdb copy retains only in-frame clones and omits some. The repertoire includes about 110,000 clones, 76% of them detected once, and around 15% sits in the top ten. The source material was PBMCs. All receptors come from a man aged 30-40 years in good health and CMV-seropositive. Each CDR3 is given with its conserved first and last residue. The order of the fields is V gene, clone size, D gene, J gene, CDR3 protein, CDR3 DNA. The D gene is left open where the match is weak. Clone size is stated in some rows and not others, as once, few, many or a class when expanded.

TRBV5-1	.	.	TRBJ1-1	CASSPSTGPNKRAFF	TGCGCCAGCAGCCCGTCTACCGGCCCCAATAAGCGAGCTTTCTTT
TRBV4-2	.	.	TRBJ2-7	CASSPETGDSYEQYF	TGTGCCAGCAGCCCCGAGACAGGAGACTCCTACGAGCAGTACTTC
TRBV2	few	.	TRBJ1-1	CASSEAEAGDVRTEAFF	TGTGCCAGCAGTGAAGCGGAGGCAGGGGACGTTAGAACTGAAGCTTTCTTT
TRBV7-2	.	TRBD1	TRBJ2-3	CASSTRQGTDTQYF	TGTGCCAGCAGCACCAGACAGGGAACAGATACGCAGTATTTT
TRBV7-8	.	.	TRBJ2-3	CASSLAPDRVSTDTQYF	TGTGCCAGCAGCTTAGCCCCGGACAGAGTAAGCACAGATACGCAGTATTTT
TRBV27	.	.	TRBJ2-7	CASSLSSNGYEQYF	TGTGCCAGCAGTTTATCGTCCAACGGCTACGAGCAGTACTTC
TRBV23-1	.	TRBD1	TRBJ2-7	CASSPRDSGSYRQYF	TGCGCCAGCAGTCCTCGGGACAGTGGGTCGTATCGGCAGTACTTC
TRBV27	.	TRBD2	TRBJ2-3	CASSSGGGADTQYF	TGTGCCAGCAGTTCGGGGGGGGGAGCAGATACGCAGTATTTT
TRBV7-2	.	.	TRBJ1-2	CASSPTSNYGYTF	TGTGCCAGCAGCCCTACTTCTAACTATGGCTACACCTTC
TRBV9	.	.	TRBJ2-3	CASSAAPTGRPSDTQCF	TGTGCCAGCAGCGCCGCCCCCACAGGGCGTCCCTCAGATACGCAGTGTTTT
TRBV19	once	TRBD1	TRBJ2-1	CASSWGQGGNEQFF	TGTGCCAGTAGTTGGGGACAGGGCGGGAATGAGCAGTTCTTC
TRBV7-9	.	.	TRBJ1-2	CASTPGGGRSYGYTF	TGTGCCAGCACCCCCGGGGGGGGAAGAAGCTATGGCTACACCTTC
TRBV7-8	.	TRBD1	TRBJ2-7	CASSTYPGQGLYEQYF	TGTGCCAGCAGCACCTACCCGGGACAGGGTCTCTACGAGCAGTACTTC
TRBV18	.	TRBD1	TRBJ2-7	CASSLRDRTIYEQYF	TGTGCCAGCTCACTAAGGGACAGGACGATCTACGAGCAGTACTTC
TRBV7-2	.	TRBD2	TRBJ2-5	CASTSGGTETQYF	TGTGCCAGCACGAGCGGGGGGACGGAGACCCAGTACTTC
TRBV5-1	.	TRBD2	TRBJ2-5	CASSPTSPGGGETQYF	TGCGCCAGCAGCCCGACTAGCCCTGGTGGTGGAGAGACCCAGTACTTC
TRBV10-2	.	.	TRBJ2-7	CASSPGDYEQYF	TGCGCCAGCAGCCCCGGGGACTACGAGCAGTACTTC
TRBV18	.	TRBD1	TRBJ2-5	CASSPPGTGYETQYF	TGTGCCAGCTCACCACCCGGGACAGGGTATGAGACCCAGTACTTC
TRBV5-1	.	.	TRBJ1-4	CASSLAAGRRDEKLFF	TGCGCCAGCAGCTTGGCAGCCGGACGGAGGGATGAAAAACTGTTTTTT
TRBV4-3	.	.	TRBJ1-1	CASSQEWGEEAFF	TGCGCCAGCAGCCAAGAGTGGGGCGAAGAAGCTTTCTTT
TRBV11-2	.	TRBD2	TRBJ2-1	CASSNRGDNEQFF	TGTGCCAGCAGCAACCGGGGGGACAATGAGCAGTTCTTC
TRBV14	.	TRBD1	TRBJ2-5	CASSQAPGTGGRETQYF	TGTGCCAGCAGCCAAGCGCCCGGGACAGGGGGTCGAGAGACCCAGTACTTC
TRBV19	.	TRBD1	TRBJ1-1	CASKVTGGFTEAFF	TGTGCCAGTAAAGTGACAGGGGGCTTTACTGAAGCTTTCTTT
TRBV9	.	.	TRBJ1-2	CASSVAPGANYGYTF	TGTGCCAGCAGCGTAGCTCCAGGGGCTAACTATGGCTACACCTTC
TRBV4-3	.	TRBD2	TRBJ2-1	CASSQDEEGLAGYDEQFF	TGCGCCAGCAGCCAAGATGAAGAAGGACTAGCGGGGTACGATGAGCAGTTCTTC
TRBV2	.	TRBD2	TRBJ2-4	CASSGPGGLAKNIQYF	TGTGCCAGCAGTGGACCCGGGGGGTTGGCCAAAAACATTCAGTACTTC
TRBV7-2	once	.	TRBJ1-3	CASSLARHSGNTIYF	TGTGCCAGCAGCTTAGCGCGGCACTCTGGAAACACCATATATTTT
TRBV28	.	.	TRBJ2-5	CASTGALQETQYF	TGTGCCAGCACAGGGGCCCTCCAAGAGACCCAGTACTTC
TRBV28	.	TRBD2	TRBJ2-1	CASSLTGGYYNEQFF	TGTGCCAGCAGTTTAACGGGGGGTTACTACAATGAGCAGTTCTTC
TRBV6-6	.	.	TRBJ1-4	CASILGGAQGEKLFF	TGTGCCAGCATCCTGGGGGGGGCGCAGGGTGAAAAACTGTTTTTT
TRBV29-1	.	TRBD1	TRBJ1-6	CSVRPPGGGNSPLHF	TGCAGCGTCCGGCCCCCAGGGGGTGGAAATTCACCCCTCCACTTT
TRBV5-1	once	TRBD2	TRBJ2-7	CASSLRGDRAYEQYF	TGCGCCAGCAGCTTGCGGGGGGATAGGGCCTACGAGCAGTACTTC
TRBV27	few	.	TRBJ2-6	CASSQGSGANVLTF	TGTGCCAGCAGTCAGGGTAGTGGGGCCAACGTCCTGACTTTC
TRBV6-4	.	TRBD2	TRBJ2-3	CASSASLGERGSTDTQYF	TGTGCCAGCAGTGCCTCCTTGGGGGAGCGGGGGAGCACAGATACGCAGTATTTT
TRBV7-7	.	TRBD1	TRBJ2-3	CASSYGTGKDTQYF	TGTGCCAGCAGCTACGGGACAGGGAAGGATACGCAGTATTTT
TRBV7-2	few	TRBD1	TRBJ1-3	CASSLVPQGGGNTIYF	TGTGCCAGCAGCTTAGTCCCGCAGGGGGGTGGAAACACCATATATTTT
TRBV5-1	.	TRBD1	TRBJ1-6	CASSRTGGTDNSPLHF	TGCGCCAGCAGTAGAACAGGGGGAACAGATAATTCACCCCTCCACTTT
TRBV5-1	.	.	TRBJ2-3	CASSLGAGTDTQYF	TGCGCCAGCAGCTTGGGGGCAGGCACAGATACGCAGTATTTT
TRBV5-1	.	.	TRBJ2-5	CASSSRYAGWETQYF	TGCGCCAGCAGCTCCCGTTATGCGGGGTGGGAGACCCAGTACTTC
TRBV6-6	.	.	TRBJ2-7	CASSYFGGYEQYF	TGTGCCAGCAGTTACTTCGGGGGCTACGAGCAGTACTTC
TRBV5-4	.	.	TRBJ2-1	CASSSREQTMAQFF	TGTGCCAGCAGCTCCCGGGAGCAGACAATGGCGCAGTTCTTC
TRBV5-6	.	TRBD1	TRBJ2-5	CASSLVTGGPQETQYF	TGTGCCAGCAGCTTGGTAACAGGGGGCCCCCAAGAGACCCAGTACTTC
TRBV7-6	few	.	TRBJ2-3	CASGGATDTQYF	TGTGCCAGCGGGGGGGCTACAGATACGCAGTATTTT
TRBV7-2	.	.	TRBJ2-7	CASSLLGTSVYEQYF	TGTGCCAGCAGCTTATTGGGGACATCAGTCTACGAGCAGTACTTC
TRBV19	.	TRBD1	TRBJ1-2	CASSTQGARYGYTF	TGTGCCAGTAGTACCCAGGGGGCGAGGTATGGCTACACCTTC
TRBV19	.	TRBD1	TRBJ2-3	CASSIRTGVTDTQYF	TGTGCCAGTAGTATTAGGACAGGGGTCACAGATACGCAGTATTTT
TRBV4-2	.	.	TRBJ2-7	CASSQGRAPSYEQYF	TGTGCCAGCAGCCAAGGGCGGGCCCCCTCCTACGAGCAGTACTTC
TRBV18	.	TRBD2	TRBJ2-1	CASSPRSGGAWDEQFF	TGTGCCAGCTCACCACGTAGCGGGGGGGCATGGGATGAGCAGTTCTTC
TRBV7-9	.	.	TRBJ2-5	CASSSPGLGETQYF	TGTGCCAGCAGCTCTCCAGGGTTAGGGGAGACCCAGTACTTC
TRBV11-2	.	TRBD2	TRBJ2-7	CASSLGSGGFYEQYF	TGTGCCAGCAGCTTAGGTAGCGGGGGGTTCTACGAGCAGTACTTC
TRBV5-1	.	TRBD1	TRBJ1-6	CASSLEAGGNSPLHF	TGCGCCAGCAGCTTGGAGGCAGGGGGTAATTCACCCCTCCACTTT
TRBV9	.	TRBD1	TRBJ2-7	CASSVAGQGSYEQYF	TGTGCCAGCAGCGTAGCGGGACAGGGAAGCTACGAGCAGTACTTC
TRBV11-2	.	.	TRBJ2-5	CASSPRSEGGTQYF	TGTGCCAGCAGCCCCAGGTCGGAAGGTGGGACCCAGTACTTC
TRBV10-3	.	.	TRBJ1-5	CAISEGGETRGQPQHF	TGTGCCATCAGTGAGGGGGGCGAAACGAGGGGTCAGCCCCAGCATTTT